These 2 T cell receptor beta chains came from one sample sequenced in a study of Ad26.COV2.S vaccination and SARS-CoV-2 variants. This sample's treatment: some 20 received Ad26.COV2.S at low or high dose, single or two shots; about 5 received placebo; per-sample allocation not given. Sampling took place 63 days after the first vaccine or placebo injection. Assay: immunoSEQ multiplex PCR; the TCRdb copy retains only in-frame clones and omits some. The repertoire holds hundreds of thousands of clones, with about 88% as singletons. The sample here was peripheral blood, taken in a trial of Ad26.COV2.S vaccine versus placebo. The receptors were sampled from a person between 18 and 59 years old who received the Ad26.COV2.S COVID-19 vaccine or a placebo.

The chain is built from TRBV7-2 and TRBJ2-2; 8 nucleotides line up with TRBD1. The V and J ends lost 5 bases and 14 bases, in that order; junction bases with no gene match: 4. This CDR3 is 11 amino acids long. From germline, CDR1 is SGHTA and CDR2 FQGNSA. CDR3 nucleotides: TGTGCCAGCAGCACAGGGGGTGGACTGTTTTTT. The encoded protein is CASSTGGGLFF.

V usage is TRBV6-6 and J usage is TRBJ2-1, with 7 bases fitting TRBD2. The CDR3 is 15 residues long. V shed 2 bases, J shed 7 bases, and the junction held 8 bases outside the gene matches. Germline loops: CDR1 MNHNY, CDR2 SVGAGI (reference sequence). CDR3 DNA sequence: TGTGCCAGCAGTTACCTGGGGGGGAAGTCAAATGAGCAGTTCTTC. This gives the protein CASSYLGGKSNEQFF.